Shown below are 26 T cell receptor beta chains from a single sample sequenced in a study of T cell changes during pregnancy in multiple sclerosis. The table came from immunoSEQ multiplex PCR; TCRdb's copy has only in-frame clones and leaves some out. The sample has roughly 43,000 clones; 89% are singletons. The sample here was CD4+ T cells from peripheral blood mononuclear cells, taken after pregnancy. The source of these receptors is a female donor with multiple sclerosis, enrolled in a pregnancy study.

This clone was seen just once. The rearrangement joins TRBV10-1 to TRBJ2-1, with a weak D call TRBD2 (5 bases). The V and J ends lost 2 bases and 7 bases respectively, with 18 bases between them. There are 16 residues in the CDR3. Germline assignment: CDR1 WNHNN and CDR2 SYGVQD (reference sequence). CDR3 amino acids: CASSERGLKVGNEQFF. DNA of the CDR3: TGCGCCAGCAGTGAGCGGGGTCTTAAAGTCGGGAATGAGCAGTTCTTC.

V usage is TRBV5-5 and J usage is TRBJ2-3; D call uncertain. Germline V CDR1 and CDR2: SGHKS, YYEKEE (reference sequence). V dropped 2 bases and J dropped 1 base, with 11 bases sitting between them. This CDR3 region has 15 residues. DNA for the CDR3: TGTGCCAGCAGCTTACATGTAAAACGCACAGATACGCAGTATTTT. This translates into CASSLHVKRTDTQYF.

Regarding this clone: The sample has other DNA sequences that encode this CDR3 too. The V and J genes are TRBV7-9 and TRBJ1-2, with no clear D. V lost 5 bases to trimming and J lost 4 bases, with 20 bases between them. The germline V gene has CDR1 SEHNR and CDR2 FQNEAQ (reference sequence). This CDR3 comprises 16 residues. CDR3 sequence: CASSRGPLLVRYGYTF. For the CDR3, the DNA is TGTGCCAGCAGCCGCGGGCCGTTGTTGGTTCGCTATGGCTACACCTTC.

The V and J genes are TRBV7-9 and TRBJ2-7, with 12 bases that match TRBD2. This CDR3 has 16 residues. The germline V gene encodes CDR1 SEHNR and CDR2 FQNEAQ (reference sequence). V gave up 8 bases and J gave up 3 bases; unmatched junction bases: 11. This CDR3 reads CASAPPGTSGFYEQYF. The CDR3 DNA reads TGTGCCAGCGCTCCACCTGGGACTAGCGGGTTCTACGAGCAGTACTTC.

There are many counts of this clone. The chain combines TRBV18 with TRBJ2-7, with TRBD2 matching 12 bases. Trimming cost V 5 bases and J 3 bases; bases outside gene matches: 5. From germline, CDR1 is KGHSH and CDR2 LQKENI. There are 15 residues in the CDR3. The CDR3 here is CASSNGLAGLYEQYF. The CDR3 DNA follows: TGTGCCAGCTCAAATGGACTAGCGGGACTCTACGAGCAGTACTTC.

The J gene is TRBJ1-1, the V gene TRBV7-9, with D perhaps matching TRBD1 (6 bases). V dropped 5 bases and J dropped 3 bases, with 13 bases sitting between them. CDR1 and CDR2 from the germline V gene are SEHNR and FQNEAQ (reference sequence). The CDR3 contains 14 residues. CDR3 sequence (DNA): TGTGCCAGCAGCCCCAGGGGTCCCTACACTGAAGCTTTCTTT. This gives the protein CASSPRGPYTEAFF. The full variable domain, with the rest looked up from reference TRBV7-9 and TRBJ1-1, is DTGVSQNPRHKITKRGQNVTFRCDPISEHNRLYWYRQTLGQGPEFLTYFQNEAQLEKSRLLSDRFSAERPKGSFSTLEIQRTEQGDSAMYLCASSPRGPYTEAFFGQGTRLTVV.

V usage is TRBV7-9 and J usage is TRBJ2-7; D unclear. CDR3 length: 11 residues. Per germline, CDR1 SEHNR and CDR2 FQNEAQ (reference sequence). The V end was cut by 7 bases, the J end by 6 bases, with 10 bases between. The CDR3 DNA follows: TGTGCCAGCACAATGCTAGGCGAGCAGTACTTC. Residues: CASTMLGEQYF.

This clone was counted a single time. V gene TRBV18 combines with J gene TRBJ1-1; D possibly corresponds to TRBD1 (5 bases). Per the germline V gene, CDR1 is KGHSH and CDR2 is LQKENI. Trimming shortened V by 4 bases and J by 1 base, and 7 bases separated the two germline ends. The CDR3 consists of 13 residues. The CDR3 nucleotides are TGTGCCAGCTCACGGGGGGGGAACACTGAAGCTTTCTTT. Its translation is CASSRGGNTEAFF.

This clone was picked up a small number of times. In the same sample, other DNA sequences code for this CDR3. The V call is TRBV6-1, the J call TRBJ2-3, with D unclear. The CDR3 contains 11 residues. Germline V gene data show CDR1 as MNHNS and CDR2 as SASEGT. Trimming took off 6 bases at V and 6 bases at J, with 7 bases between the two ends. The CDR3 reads CASSPRDTQYF. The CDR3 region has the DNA TGTGCCAGCAGCCCTAGGGATACGCAGTATTTT.

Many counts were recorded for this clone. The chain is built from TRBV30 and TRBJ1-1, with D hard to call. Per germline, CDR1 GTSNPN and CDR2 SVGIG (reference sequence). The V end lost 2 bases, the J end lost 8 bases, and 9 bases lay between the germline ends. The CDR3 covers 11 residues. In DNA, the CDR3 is TGTGCCTGGAGTCCCACGCGGGAAGCTTTCTTT. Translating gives CAWSPTREAFF.

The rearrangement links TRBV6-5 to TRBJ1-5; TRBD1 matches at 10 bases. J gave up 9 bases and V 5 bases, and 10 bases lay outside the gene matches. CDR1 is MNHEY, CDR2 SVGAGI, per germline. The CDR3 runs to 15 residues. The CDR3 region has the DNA TGTGCCAGCAGTCCGGGACAGGGGATTCTCCGGCCCCAGCATTTT. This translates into CASSPGQGILRPQHF.

CDR3: CAGWANGHQNTEAFF. CDR3 nucleotide sequence: TGTGCCGGGTGGGCTAACGGACACCAGAACACTGAAGCTTTCTTT. The rearrangement joins TRBV30 to TRBJ1-1; D is perhaps TRBD1 (5 bases). The CDR3 contains 15 residues. V lost 8 bases and J lost 1, with 20 bases in between. Germline lookup yields CDR1 GTSNPN and CDR2 SVGIG (reference sequence).

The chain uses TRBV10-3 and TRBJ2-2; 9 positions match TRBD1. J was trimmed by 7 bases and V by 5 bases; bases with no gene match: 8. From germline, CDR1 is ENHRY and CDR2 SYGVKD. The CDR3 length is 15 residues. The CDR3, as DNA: TGTGCCATCAGTCCCAGGACAGGGGAGAACGGGGAGCTGTTTTTT. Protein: CAISPRTGENGELFF.

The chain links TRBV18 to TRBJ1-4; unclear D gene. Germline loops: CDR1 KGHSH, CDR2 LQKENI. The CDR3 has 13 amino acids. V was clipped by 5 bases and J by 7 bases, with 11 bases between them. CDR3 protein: CASSTGSGEKLFF. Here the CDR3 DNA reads TGTGCCAGCTCAACCGGGTCGGGTGAAAAACTGTTTTTT. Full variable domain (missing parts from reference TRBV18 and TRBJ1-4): NAGVMQNPRHLVRRRGQEARLRCSPMKGHSHVYWYRQLPEEGLKFMVYLQKENIIDESGMPKERFSAEFPKEGPSILRIQQVVRGDSAAYFCASSTGSGEKLFFGSGTQLSVL.

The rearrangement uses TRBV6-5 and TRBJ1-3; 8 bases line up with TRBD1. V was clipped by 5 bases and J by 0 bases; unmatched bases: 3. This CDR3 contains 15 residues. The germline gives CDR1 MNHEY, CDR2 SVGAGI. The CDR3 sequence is CASSTGQGSGNTIYF. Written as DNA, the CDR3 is TGTGCCAGCAGTACTGGACAGGGCTCTGGAAACACCATATATTTT.

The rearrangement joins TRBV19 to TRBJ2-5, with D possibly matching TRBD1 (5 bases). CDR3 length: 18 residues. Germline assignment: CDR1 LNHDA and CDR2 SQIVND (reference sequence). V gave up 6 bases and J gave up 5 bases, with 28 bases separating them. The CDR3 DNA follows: TGTGCCAGTAGCGCGATAGGGGCGGCAGGTGAAGAAAAGGAGACCCAGTACTTC. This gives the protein CASSAIGAAGEEKETQYF.

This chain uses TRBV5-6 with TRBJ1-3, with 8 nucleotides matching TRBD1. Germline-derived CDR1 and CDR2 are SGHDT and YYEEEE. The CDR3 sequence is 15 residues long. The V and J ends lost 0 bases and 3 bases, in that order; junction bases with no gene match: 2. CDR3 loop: CASSLGRGLGNTIYF. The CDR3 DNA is TGTGCCAGCAGCTTGGGCAGGGGGCTTGGAAACACCATATATTTT.

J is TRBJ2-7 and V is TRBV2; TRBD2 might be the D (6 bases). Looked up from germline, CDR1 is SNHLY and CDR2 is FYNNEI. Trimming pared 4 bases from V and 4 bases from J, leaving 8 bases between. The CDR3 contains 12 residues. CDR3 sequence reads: CASSGLAYEQYF. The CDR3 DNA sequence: TGTGCCAGCAGTGGGCTAGCGTACGAGCAGTACTTC.

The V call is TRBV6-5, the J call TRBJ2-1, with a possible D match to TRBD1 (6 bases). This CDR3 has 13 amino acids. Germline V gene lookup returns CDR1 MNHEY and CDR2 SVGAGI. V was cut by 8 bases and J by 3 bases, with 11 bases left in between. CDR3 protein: CASPGHLYNEQFF. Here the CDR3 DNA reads TGTGCCAGCCCGGGACACCTCTACAATGAGCAGTTCTTC.

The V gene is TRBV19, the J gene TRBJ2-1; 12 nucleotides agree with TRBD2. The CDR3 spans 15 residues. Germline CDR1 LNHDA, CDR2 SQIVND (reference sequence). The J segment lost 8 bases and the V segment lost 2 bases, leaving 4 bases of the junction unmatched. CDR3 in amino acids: CASSISLAGGDEQFF. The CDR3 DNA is TGTGCCAGTAGTATAAGTCTAGCGGGAGGGGATGAGCAGTTCTTC.

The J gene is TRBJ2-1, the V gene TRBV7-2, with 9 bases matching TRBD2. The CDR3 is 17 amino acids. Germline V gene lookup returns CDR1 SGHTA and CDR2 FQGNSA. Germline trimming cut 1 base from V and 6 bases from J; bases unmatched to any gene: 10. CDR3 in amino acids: CASSLGPSGILGNEQFF. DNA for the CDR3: TGTGCCAGCAGCTTAGGGCCTAGCGGGATCCTGGGCAATGAGCAGTTCTTC.

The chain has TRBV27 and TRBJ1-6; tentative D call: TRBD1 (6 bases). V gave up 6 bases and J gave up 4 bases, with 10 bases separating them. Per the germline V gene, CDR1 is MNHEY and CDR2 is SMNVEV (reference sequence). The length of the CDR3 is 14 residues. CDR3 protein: CASSDRQYNSPLHF. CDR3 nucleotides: TGTGCCAGCAGCGACAGGCAGTATAATTCACCCCTCCACTTT.

In nucleotides, the CDR3 is TGTGCCAGCAGCTATACTAGACACAACACCGGGGAGCTGTTTTTT. This sequence encodes CASSYTRHNTGELFF. The V and J genes are TRBV28 and TRBJ2-2; D is perhaps TRBD2 (5 bases). CDR3 length: 15 residues. Looked up from germline, CDR1 is MDHEN and CDR2 is SYDVKM. V was trimmed by 6 bases and J by 2 bases, leaving 13 bases between them.

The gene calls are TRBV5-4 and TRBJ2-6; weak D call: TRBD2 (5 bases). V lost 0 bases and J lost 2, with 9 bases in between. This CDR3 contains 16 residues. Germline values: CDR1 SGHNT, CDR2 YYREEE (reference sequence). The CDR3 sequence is CASSLDRGAGANVLTF. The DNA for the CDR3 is TGTGCCAGCAGCTTGGATCGGGGAGCTGGGGCCAACGTCCTGACTTTC.

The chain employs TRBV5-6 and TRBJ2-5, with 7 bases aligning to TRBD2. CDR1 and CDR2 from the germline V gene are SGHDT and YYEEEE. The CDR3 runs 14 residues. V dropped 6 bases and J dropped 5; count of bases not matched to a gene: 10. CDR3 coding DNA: TGTGCCAGCACCGACTGGGGGGGGTCGGAGACCCAGTACTTC. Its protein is CASTDWGGSETQYF.

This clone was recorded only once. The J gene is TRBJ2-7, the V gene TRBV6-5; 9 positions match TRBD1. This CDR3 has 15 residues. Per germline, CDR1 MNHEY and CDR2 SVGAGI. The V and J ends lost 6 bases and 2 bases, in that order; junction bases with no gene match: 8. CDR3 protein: CASSYRTGEPYEQYF. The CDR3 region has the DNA TGTGCCAGCAGCTACCGGACAGGGGAACCCTACGAGCAGTACTTC.